This T cell receptor (beta chain) was recorded in a study of blood T cell repertoires in COVID-19. Individuals aged roughly 18 to 95 years were recruited from about two dozen US areas. All recovered Cohort 3 donors got two negative PCRs, got clearance, or saw symptom resolution. Germline assignment: CDR1 LGHDT and CDR2 YNNKEL (reference sequence). V was clipped by 4 bases and J by 8 bases, with 17 bases between them. CDR3 length equals 14 residues. Repertoires were generated with immunoSEQ multiplex PCR, while TCRdb's copy carries only in-frame clones and drops some. This table has around 200,000 clones, about 85% appearing once.

The sample was PBMCs or T cells enriched from blood (not recorded which). The source is a woman aged 25 to 39 who had recovered from COVID-19. The gene calls are TRBV3-1 (or the pseudogene TRBV3-2) and TRBJ1-2; D is perhaps TRBD1 (6 bases). CDR3 loop: CASSPFLTGHGYTF. CDR3 in DNA: TGTGCCAGCAGCCCCTTCCTTACAGGGCACGGCTACACCTTC.